The T cell receptor beta chain under discussion was sequenced for a study of immune cell composition in non-small cell lung cancer. Normal lung was taken at the farthest possible site, at least 3 cm from tumour. This CDR3 has 16 amino acids. The V gene lost 3 bases and the J gene lost 1 base, with 18 bases spanning the gap. Germline V CDR1 and CDR2: GTSNPN, SVGIG (reference sequence). This clone was seen a handful of times. Here immunoSEQ multiplex PCR was the method, and the copy in TCRdb shows in-frame clones only, minus some. The sample has hundreds of clones; approximately 72% are singletons. Specimen: non-adjacent lung tissue. The clonotype was recovered from a human donor with non-small cell lung cancer. The chain is built from TRBV30 and TRBJ1-1; tentatively, D is TRBD1 (5 bases). The CDR3 loop reads CAWSPGLGPRNTEAFF. The CDR3 DNA follows: TGTGCCTGGAGCCCAGGGTTGGGGCCTAGGAACACTGAAGCTTTCTTT.